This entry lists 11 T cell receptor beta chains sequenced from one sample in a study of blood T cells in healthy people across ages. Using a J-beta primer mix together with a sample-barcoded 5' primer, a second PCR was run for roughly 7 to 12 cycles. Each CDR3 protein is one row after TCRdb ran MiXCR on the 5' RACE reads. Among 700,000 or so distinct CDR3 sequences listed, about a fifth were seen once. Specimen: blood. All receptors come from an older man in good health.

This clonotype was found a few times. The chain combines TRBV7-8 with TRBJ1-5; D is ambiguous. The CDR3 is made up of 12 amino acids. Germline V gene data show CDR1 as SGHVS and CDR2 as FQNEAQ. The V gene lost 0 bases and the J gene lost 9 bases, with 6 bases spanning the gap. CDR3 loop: CASSLAHRPQHF. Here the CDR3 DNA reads TGTGCCAGCAGCTTAGCTCACCGGCCCCAGCATTTT.

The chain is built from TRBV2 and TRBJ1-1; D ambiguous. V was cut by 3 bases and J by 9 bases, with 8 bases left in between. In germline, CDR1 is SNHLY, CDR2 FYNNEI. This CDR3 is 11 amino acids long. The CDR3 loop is CASSDGSKAFF. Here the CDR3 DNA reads TGTGCCAGCAGTGATGGCAGCAAAGCTTTCTTT.

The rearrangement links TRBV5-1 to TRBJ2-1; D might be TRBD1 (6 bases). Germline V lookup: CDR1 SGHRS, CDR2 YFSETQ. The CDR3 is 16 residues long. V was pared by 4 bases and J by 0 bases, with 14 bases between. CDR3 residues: CASSGGQLISYNEQFF. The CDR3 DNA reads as TGCGCCAGCAGCGGAGGACAGTTGATCTCCTACAATGAGCAGTTCTTC.

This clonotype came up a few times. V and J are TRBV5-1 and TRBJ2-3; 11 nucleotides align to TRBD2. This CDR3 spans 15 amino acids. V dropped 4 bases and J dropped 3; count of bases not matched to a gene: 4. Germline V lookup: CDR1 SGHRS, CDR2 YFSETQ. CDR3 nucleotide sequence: TGCGCCAGCAGCCTGACTAGCGGGGAGACAGATACGCAGTATTTT. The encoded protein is CASSLTSGETDTQYF. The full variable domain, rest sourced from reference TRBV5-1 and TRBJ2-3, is KAGVTQTPRYLIKTRGQQVTLSCSPISGHRSVSWYQQTPGQGLQFLFEYFSETQRNKGNFPGRFSGRQFSNSRSEMNVSTLELGDSALYLCASSLTSGETDTQYFGPGTRLTVL.

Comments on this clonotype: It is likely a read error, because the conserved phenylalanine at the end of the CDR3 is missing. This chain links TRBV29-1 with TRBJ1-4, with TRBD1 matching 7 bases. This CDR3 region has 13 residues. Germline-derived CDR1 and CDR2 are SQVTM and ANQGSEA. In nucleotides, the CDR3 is TGCAGCGTAGAAGACAGGGCCCAAGAAAAACTGTTTTCT. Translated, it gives CSVEDRAQEKLFS.

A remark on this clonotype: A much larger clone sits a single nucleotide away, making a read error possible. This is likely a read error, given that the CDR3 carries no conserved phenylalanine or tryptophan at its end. The CDR3 spells CSVLRSKETQYL. The CDR3 bases are TGCAGCGTTTTGAGGAGTAAAGAGACCCAGTACCTC. This chain links TRBV29-1 with TRBJ2-5, with unresolved D. CDR3 length: 12 amino acids. V gave up 5 bases and J gave up 3 bases, with 10 bases separating them. In germline, CDR1 is SQVTM, CDR2 ANQGSEA.

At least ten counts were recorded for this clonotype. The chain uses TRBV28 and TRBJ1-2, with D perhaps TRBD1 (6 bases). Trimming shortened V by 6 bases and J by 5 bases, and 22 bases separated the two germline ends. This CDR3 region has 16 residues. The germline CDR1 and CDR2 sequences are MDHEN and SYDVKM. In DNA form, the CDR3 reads TGTGCCAGCAGATCCGGTAGCGGTAAAGGGGGGTATGGCTACACCTTC. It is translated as CASRSGSGKGGYGYTF.

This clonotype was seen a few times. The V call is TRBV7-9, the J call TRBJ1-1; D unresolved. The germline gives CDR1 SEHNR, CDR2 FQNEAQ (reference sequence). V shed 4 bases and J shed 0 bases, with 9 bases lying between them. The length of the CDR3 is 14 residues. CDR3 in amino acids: CASSSHRMNTEAFF. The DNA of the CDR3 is TGTGCCAGCAGCTCCCACCGTATGAACACTGAAGCTTTCTTT.

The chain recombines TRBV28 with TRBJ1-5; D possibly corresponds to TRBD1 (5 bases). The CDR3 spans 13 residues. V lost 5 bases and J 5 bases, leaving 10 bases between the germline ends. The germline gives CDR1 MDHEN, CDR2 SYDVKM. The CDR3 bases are TGTGCCAGCAGTCGCGGGACCTATCAGCCCCAGCATTTT. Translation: CASSRGTYQPQHF.

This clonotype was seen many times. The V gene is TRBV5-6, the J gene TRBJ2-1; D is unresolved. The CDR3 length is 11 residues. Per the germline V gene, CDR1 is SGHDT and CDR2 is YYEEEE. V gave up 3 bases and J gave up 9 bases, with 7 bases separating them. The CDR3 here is CASSYTREQFF. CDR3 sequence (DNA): TGTGCCAGCAGCTATACTCGTGAGCAGTTCTTC.

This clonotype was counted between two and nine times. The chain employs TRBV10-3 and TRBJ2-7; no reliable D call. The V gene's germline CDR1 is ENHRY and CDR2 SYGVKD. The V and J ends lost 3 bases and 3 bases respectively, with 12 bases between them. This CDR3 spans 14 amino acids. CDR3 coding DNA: TGTGCCATCAGTGATTCCCAGAACTTCTACGAGCAGTACTTC. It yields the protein CAISDSQNFYEQYF.